The sequence of this T cell receptor beta chain was determined in a study of blood T cell repertoires in COVID-19. Overall study: COVID-19 samples collected from the United States, Italy and Spain covered acute and convalescent phases.

Seattle's enrolled individuals joined amid active infection and were then monitored longitudinally. As handled by the study authors: Reference gene primer amplification yielded estimated nucleated cell counts. The assay was immunoSEQ multiplex PCR, and TCRdb's table has in-frame clones only and misses some. The D gene and trimming were derived from the DNA, and the V and J assignments and clone size from that table. The sample comprises 250,000 or so clones, approximately 88% of which are singletons, and about 6.7% rests with the top ten. Germline V gene data show CDR1 as SGHKS and CDR2 as YYEKEE (reference sequence). This CDR3 contains 18 residues. Trimming left V 2 bases short and J 0 bases short, with 17 bases between.

The origin of this receptor is a woman aged 25 to 39 with COVID-19, enrolled during active disease. The material sequenced was peripheral blood. This sequence joins TRBV5-5 and TRBJ2-2, with a possible D match to TRBD1 (6 bases). The CDR3: CASSLKPGHLANTGELFF. The CDR3 DNA reads TGTGCCAGCAGCTTAAAACCGGGACACCTCGCGAACACCGGGGAGCTGTTTTTT.